Following are 20 T cell receptor beta chains from one sample sequenced in a study of response to subunit inactivated influenza vaccine. TCRdb analysed the RT-PCR reads with MiXCR anew, one entry per CDR3 protein. The sample includes fewer than 550,000 distinct CDR3 sequences, roughly 25% of them seen just once. Sequenced here: CD4+ T cells sorted from PBMCs, sampled approximately 5 days after vaccination. These receptors originate from a man between 45 and 60 years old who received an inactivated influenza vaccine.

This clonotype was seen a handful of times. The J gene is TRBJ2-1, the V gene TRBV7-2; D could derive from TRBD1 or TRBD2 (6 bases each). The germline gives CDR1 SGHTA, CDR2 FQGNSA. CDR3 length equals 14 residues. Trimming stripped 2 bases from V and 9 bases from J, with 14 bases between. The CDR3 coding sequence is TGTGCCAGCAGCTTACATGGGGGGCTAGGTGAGCAGTTCTTC. Its translation is CASSLHGGLGEQFF.

This chain connects TRBV2 to TRBJ1-2; D ambiguous. Trimming took off 7 bases at V and 4 bases at J, with 13 bases between the two ends. CDR3 length: 13 amino acids. Germline V gene data show CDR1 as SNHLY and CDR2 as FYNNEI. CDR3 sequence: CASTEGGGYGYTF. In DNA, the CDR3 is TGTGCCAGCACCGAGGGAGGAGGCTATGGCTACACCTTC.

The table lists this clonotype with a few counts. The rearrangement joins TRBV7-8 to TRBJ2-7; D is ambiguous. V lost 1 base to trimming and J lost 2 bases, with 12 bases between them. There are 15 residues in the CDR3. In germline, CDR1 is SGHVS, CDR2 FQNEAQ. CDR3 DNA sequence: TGTGCCAGCAGCTTAGGTCAAACTCCACCCTACGAGCAGTACTTC. It is translated as CASSLGQTPPYEQYF. Full variable domain (rest looked up from reference TRBV7-8 and TRBJ2-7): GAGVSQSPRYKVAKRGQDVALRCDPISGHVSLFWYQQALGQGPEFLTYFQNEAQLDKSGLPSDRFFAERPEGSVSTLKIQRTQQEDSAVYLCASSLGQTPPYEQYFGPGTRLTVT.

The V call is TRBV5-1, the J call TRBJ1-1, with TRBD1 matching 9 bases. V was clipped by 4 bases and J by 0 bases; unmatched bases: 10. CDR1 SGHRS and CDR2 YFSETQ come from the germline V gene. This CDR3 spans 17 amino acids. Here the CDR3 reads CASSITPGTGLNTEAFF. The CDR3 DNA sequence: TGCGCCAGCAGCATCACCCCAGGGACAGGGCTGAACACTGAAGCTTTCTTT.

There are a few counts of this clonotype. The CDR3: CASSSSRMSTEAFF. The CDR3 DNA is TGCGCCAGCAGCTCCAGCAGAATGTCGACTGAAGCTTTCTTT. The V gene is TRBV5-1, the J gene TRBJ1-1; unclear D gene. CDR1 is SGHRS, CDR2 YFSETQ, per germline. The V end was cut by 3 bases, the J end by 5 bases, with 14 bases between. This CDR3 region has 14 residues.

This chain uses TRBV4-2 with TRBJ1-5; D gene ambiguous. Trimming took 0 bases from V and 6 from J, leaving 12 bases between them. The CDR3 covers 15 residues. Germline CDR1 reads LGHNA; CDR2 reads YNFKEQ. In DNA form, the CDR3 reads TGTGCCAGCAGCCAAGAGTTAAGCGCGGTTCAGCCCCAGCATTTT. Protein sequence: CASSQELSAVQPQHF.

The V call is TRBV11-2, the J call TRBJ2-7, with 7 bases that match TRBD2. There are 15 residues in the CDR3. V shed 4 bases, J shed 2 bases, and the junction held 8 bases outside the gene matches. CDR1 and CDR2 from the germline V gene are SGHAT and FQNNGV. For the CDR3, the DNA is TGTGCCAGCAGCTCCCACGCTAGCGGCCCCTACGAGCAGTACTTC. Protein: CASSSHASGPYEQYF.

This clonotype was seen ten or more times. The V gene is TRBV12-3 or TRBV12-4, the J gene TRBJ2-2; 8 bases match TRBD2. The CDR3 loop spans 15 amino acids. Trimming removed 6 bases from V and 4 bases from J; junction bases left unmatched: 7. In DNA form, the CDR3 reads TGTGCCAGCAGCTCGGGAGGGATGGGCACCGGGGAGCTGTTTTTT. Encoded protein: CASSSGGMGTGELFF.

This clonotype came up a few times. V usage is TRBV5-5 and J usage is TRBJ1-1; 12 bases fit TRBD1. With 0 bases clipped from V and 2 bases from J, the junction kept 5 bases outside the gene matches. The CDR3 spans 17 residues. Germline CDR1 and CDR2: SGHKS and YYEKEE (reference sequence). The CDR3 is CASSLDGTGGTNTEAFF. In DNA form, the CDR3 reads TGTGCCAGCAGCTTGGATGGGACAGGGGGCACTAACACTGAAGCTTTCTTT.

The V call is TRBV6-5, the J call TRBJ1-5; 8 nucleotides agree with TRBD1. V was pared by 2 bases and J by 2 bases, with 14 bases of the junction left unmatched. The CDR3 sequence is 19 residues long. Germline V gives CDR1 MNHEY, CDR2 SVGAGI. In DNA form, the CDR3 reads TGTGCCAGCAGTTACCACCGAGGACAGGGAAAGCTCGGCAATCAGCCCCAGCATTTT. As protein: CASSYHRGQGKLGNQPQHF.

The rearrangement uses TRBV27 and TRBJ2-3; 9 nucleotides align to TRBD2. Germline V gene lookup returns CDR1 MNHEY and CDR2 SMNVEV (reference sequence). The CDR3 sequence is 16 residues long. V lost 6 bases, J lost 0 bases, and 7 bases stayed unmatched. The CDR3 nucleotides are TGTGCCAGCAGCTCAGAGCGGGAGGCTAGCACAGATACGCAGTATTTT. It codes for CASSSEREASTDTQYF.

This clonotype has a handful of counts. This rearrangement joins TRBV7-6 to TRBJ2-7; perhaps TRBD2 as D (7 bases). Trimming removed 1 base from V and 0 bases from J, with 10 bases in between. Germline V gene lookup returns CDR1 SGHVS and CDR2 FNYEAQ. The CDR3 has 15 residues. The DNA for the CDR3 is TGTGCCAGCAGCTTAGTCGCGGGGGCCTCCTACGAGCAGTACTTC. Translated: CASSLVAGASYEQYF. The full variable domain, rest sourced from reference TRBV7-6 and TRBJ2-7, is GAGVSQSPRYKVTKRGQDVALRCDPISGHVSLYWYRQALGQGPEFLTYFNYEAQQDKSGLPNDRFSAERPEGSISTLTIQRTEQRDSAMYRCASSLVAGASYEQYFGPGTRLTVT.

This clonotype has only a few counts. This sequence joins TRBV4-1 and TRBJ2-7; 8 positions match TRBD2. CDR1 is MGHRA and CDR2 is YSYEKL in the germline V gene. The CDR3 has 16 residues. The ends lost 1 base at V and 3 bases at J; junction bases unmatched: 8. In nucleotides, the CDR3 is TGCGCCAGCAGCCAAGTGGCGGGGGGCGGAAACTACGAGCAGTACTTC. Its protein is CASSQVAGGGNYEQYF.

The chain links TRBV6-5 to TRBJ2-1; 12 bases align to TRBD2. The CDR3 length is 16 residues. Germline V gene lookup returns CDR1 MNHEY and CDR2 SVGAGI. V shed 4 bases and J 9 bases; nucleotides not matched to a gene: 10. The CDR3 coding sequence is TGTGCCAGCAGTTCGACTCCTAGCGGGGGGGGGGCTGAGCAGTTCTTC. Its protein is CASSSTPSGGGAEQFF.

This clonotype was recorded at least ten times. The chain has TRBV12-3 or TRBV12-4 and TRBJ2-3; tentatively, D is TRBD2 (6 bases). V gave up 9 bases and J gave up 1 base, with 14 bases separating them. The CDR3 contains 14 residues. The CDR3 here is CASFNWGGTDTQYF. CDR3 sequence (DNA): TGTGCCAGTTTTAATTGGGGGGGCACAGATACGCAGTATTTT.

This rearrangement joins TRBV20-1 to TRBJ2-7; D ambiguous. Trimming took 5 bases from V and 2 from J, leaving 7 bases between them. The CDR3 extends over 11 amino acids. Germline V gene sequence: CDR1 DFQATT, CDR2 SNEGSKA (reference sequence). In nucleotides, the CDR3 is TGCAGTGCTCCCGATACCTACGAGCAGTACTTC. Translation: CSAPDTYEQYF.

This sequence joins TRBV12-3 or TRBV12-4 and TRBJ1-5; D call uncertain. The CDR3 runs to 12 residues. V lost 7 bases and J lost 4, with 8 bases in between. The CDR3 sequence is CASKVQNQPQHF. The CDR3 coding sequence is TGTGCCAGCAAAGTGCAAAATCAGCCCCAGCATTTT.

This clonotype was seen a few times. The CDR3 reads CASSGTTGGHYEQYF. For the CDR3, the DNA is TGTGCCAGCAGTGGTACGACAGGGGGCCATTACGAGCAGTACTTC. This chain uses TRBV25-1 with TRBJ2-7, with 10 bases fitting TRBD1. In germline, CDR1 is MGHDK, CDR2 SYGVNS. This CDR3 region has 15 residues. V was clipped by 4 bases and J by 4 bases; unmatched bases: 7.

This clonotype has only a few counts. The rearrangement links TRBV5-6 to TRBJ2-2; TRBD2 matches at 11 bases. The V segment lost 0 bases and the J segment 7 bases; nucleotides outside the gene matches: 5. The CDR3 has 16 amino acids. The V gene's germline CDR1 is SGHDT and CDR2 YYEEEE. CDR3 bases: TGTGCCAGCAGCTTGGTCGGGACTAGCGGTTACGGGGAGCTGTTTTTT. This translates into CASSLVGTSGYGELFF.

This sequence joins TRBV4-3 and TRBJ1-1, with D perhaps TRBD1 (5 bases). Germline V CDR1 and CDR2: LGHNA, YSLEER. The CDR3 is 16 amino acids. The V gene lost 0 bases and the J gene lost 1 base, with 12 bases spanning the gap. The CDR3 spells CASSQDGRQGNTEAFF. As DNA, the CDR3 is TGCGCCAGCAGCCAAGATGGGCGGCAGGGGAACACTGAAGCTTTCTTT.